The 6 T cell receptor beta chains presented below share a single source sample, sequenced in a study of Ad26.COV2.S vaccination and SARS-CoV-2 variants. The method was immunoSEQ multiplex PCR; TCRdb's version includes in-frame clones alone and lacks a portion of them. Of roughly 320,000 clones listed, 85% are singletons. Treatment noted: 19 received Ad26.COV2.S at low or high dose, single or two shots; about 5 received placebo; per-sample allocation not given. Samples came from day 63 after the first vaccine or placebo injection. The sequencing used peripheral blood, collected in a trial of Ad26.COV2.S vaccine versus placebo. All receptors derive from a person between 18 and 60 years old who received the Ad26.COV2.S COVID-19 vaccine or a placebo.

The genes are TRBV5-5 and TRBJ2-7, with D unclear. Germline CDR1 reads SGHKS; CDR2 reads YYEKEE (reference sequence). Trimming shortened V by 1 base and J by 3 bases, and 14 bases separated the two germline ends. The CDR3 length is 15 residues. CDR3 in amino acids: CASSLYDLRIYEQYF. The CDR3 DNA reads as TGTGCCAGCAGCTTGTACGACCTACGGATCTACGAGCAGTACTTC.

The chain links TRBV5-3 to TRBJ1-5; no firm D call. TRBV5-3 is an ORF; its function is uncertain. The CDR3 covers 11 residues. V gave up 1 base and J gave up 6 bases, with 2 bases separating them. CDR3 in DNA: TGTGCCAGAAGCTTGCGTCAGCCCCAGCATTTT. Residues: CARSLRQPQHF.

This clone has more than one count but fewer than ten. The V gene is TRBV7-9, the J gene TRBJ2-5; 7 nucleotides align to TRBD1. Germline V gives CDR1 SEHNR, CDR2 FQNEAQ (reference sequence). V was pared by 5 bases and J by 4 bases, with 13 bases of the junction left unmatched. This CDR3 has 16 residues. The CDR3 DNA reads as TGTGCCAGCAGCGATACAGGGGCCTCGGGGAGAGAGACCCAGTACTTC. It codes for CASSDTGASGRETQYF.

This chain links TRBV5-1 with TRBJ1-2; TRBD1 agrees at 8 bases. The CDR3 has 15 residues. The junction had 13 bases not matched to a gene; V was cut back by 4 bases and J by 8 bases. CDR1 is SGHRS and CDR2 is YFSETQ in the germline V gene. CDR3 region: CASSRGQGPEWGYTF. Here the CDR3 DNA reads TGCGCCAGCAGCAGAGGACAGGGCCCCGAGTGGGGCTACACCTTC.

V gene TRBV5-1 combines with J gene TRBJ1-1; D possibly corresponds to TRBD1 (5 bases). Trimming pared 4 bases from V and 1 base from J, leaving 14 bases between. This CDR3 has 15 amino acids. Germline CDR1 reads SGHRS; CDR2 reads YFSETQ. The CDR3, as DNA: TGCGCCAGCAGCGTAACGGGACTCAAGAACACTGAAGCTTTCTTT. This encodes CASSVTGLKNTEAFF. The full variable domain, completed using reference TRBV5-1 and TRBJ1-1, is KAGVTQTPRYLIKTRGQQVTLSCSPISGHRSVSWYQQTPGQGLQFLFEYFSETQRNKGNFPGRFSGRQFSNSRSEMNVSTLELGDSALYLCASSVTGLKNTEAFFGQGTRLTVV.

This clone appeared a few times. Here the CDR3 DNA reads TGTGCCAGCAGTTCGGGAGGGGCGGCGTATGGCTACACCTTC. Protein sequence: CASSSGGAAYGYTF. J is TRBJ1-2 and V is TRBV28; tentatively, D is TRBD1 (5 bases). Germline V gene data show CDR1 as MDHEN and CDR2 as SYDVKM. This CDR3 comprises 14 residues. Trimming left V 4 bases short and J 5 bases short, with 14 bases between.